Listed below are T cell receptor beta chains from one sample, sequenced in a study of neurological immune-mediated disorders. Using its own MiXCR run on the 5' RACE reads, TCRdb lists one record per CDR3 protein. In the table there are roughly 38,000 distinct CDR3 sequences, approximately 10% of which are singletons. Sequenced: PBMCs. The receptors here all came from a man aged 60 to 75 with HTLV-1-associated myelopathy (HAM/TSP). Both conserved end residues are part of each CDR3.

V gene: TRBV5-1; J gene: TRBJ1-2; CDR3 protein: CASSLAGDGGDGYNF
V gene: TRBV5-1; J gene: TRBJ1-4; CDR3 protein: CASSLSRSNEKLFF
V gene: TRBV27; J gene: TRBJ1-1; CDR3 protein: CASSSLLGRAFF
V gene: TRBV20-1; J gene: TRBJ2-7; CDR3 protein: CSASGRATEQYF
V gene: TRBV5-1; J gene: TRBJ2-1; CDR3 protein: CASSAGTGSYNEQFF
V gene: TRBV12-3/TRBV12-4; J gene: TRBJ1-2; CDR3 protein: CASTPNGDGKYGYTF
V gene: TRBV5-1; J gene: TRBJ1-1; CDR3 protein: CASSVDGNTEAFF
V gene: TRBV20-1; J gene: TRBJ2-1; CDR3 protein: CSAESWLRGLGNEQFF
V gene: TRBV10-3; J gene: TRBJ1-1; CDR3 protein: CAISPDDTEAFF
V gene: TRBV27; J gene: TRBJ2-5; CDR3 protein: CASGTDGRPVGQYF
V gene: TRBV3-1; J gene: TRBJ2-2; CDR3 protein: CASTSQGAGTGELFF
V gene: TRBV5-1; J gene: TRBJ2-2; CDR3 protein: CASSLGAQRNTGELFF
V gene: TRBV14; J gene: TRBJ2-4; CDR3 protein: CASSQEDLVKNIQYF
V gene: TRBV20-1; J gene: TRBJ1-1; CDR3 protein: CSATTGGNTEAFF
V gene: TRBV4-1; J gene: TRBJ2-7; CDR3 protein: CASSQDLGGYEQYF
V gene: TRBV29-1; J gene: TRBJ2-3; CDR3 protein: CSVRQGGVTDTQYF
V gene: TRBV7-6; J gene: TRBJ1-2; CDR3 protein: CASSLAGTGGFYGYTF
V gene: TRBV5-1; J gene: TRBJ2-3; CDR3 protein: CASKDPSTDTQYF
V gene: TRBV15; J gene: TRBJ2-1; CDR3 protein: CATSSQIGPYNEQFF
V gene: TRBV6-1; J gene: TRBJ1-5; CDR3 protein: CASSEGYRNQPQHF
V gene: TRBV18; J gene: TRBJ2-5; CDR3 protein: CASAGTAQETQYF
V gene: TRBV5-4; J gene: TRBJ1-2; CDR3 protein: CASSSRQEANYGYTF
V gene: TRBV20-1; J gene: TRBJ1-5; CDR3 protein: CSARDPRTNNQPQHF
V gene: TRBV5-1; J gene: TRBJ2-3; CDR3 protein: CASSQFGTASTDTQYF
V gene: TRBV11-1; J gene: TRBJ2-2; CDR3 protein: CATSRDKNTGELFF
V gene: TRBV7-2; J gene: TRBJ2-3; CDR3 protein: CASTLPGTYTQYF
V gene: TRBV7-2; J gene: TRBJ2-5; CDR3 protein: CASSLVGPGQETQYF
V gene: TRBV11-2; J gene: TRBJ2-1; CDR3 protein: CASSFGRSAGGPEQFF
V gene: TRBV12-3/TRBV12-4; J gene: TRBJ2-6; CDR3 protein: CASSFRGSGANVLTF
V gene: TRBV10-3; J gene: TRBJ2-6; CDR3 protein: CAISDSSGANVLTF
V gene: TRBV9; J gene: TRBJ2-7; CDR3 protein: CASSASGSIYEQYF
V gene: TRBV20-1; J gene: TRBJ1-1; CDR3 protein: CSARDPSGNTEAFF
V gene: TRBV7-2; J gene: TRBJ1-1; CDR3 protein: CASSRGRNTEAFF
V gene: TRBV7-2; J gene: TRBJ2-1; CDR3 protein: CGPGDNEQFF
V gene: TRBV5-6; J gene: TRBJ2-6; CDR3 protein: CASSLPAPSGANVLTF
V gene: TRBV7-9; J gene: TRBJ2-7; CDR3 protein: CASSYGAGTTPREQYF
V gene: TRBV20-1; J gene: TRBJ2-2; CDR3 protein: CSASRLGTVTGELFF
V gene: TRBV6-5; J gene: TRBJ2-2; CDR3 protein: CASRAVSGRITGELFF
V gene: TRBV7-9; J gene: TRBJ2-1; CDR3 protein: CASSLALGLVNEQFF
V gene: TRBV27; J gene: TRBJ1-5; CDR3 protein: CASRIGRSSNQPQHF
V gene: TRBV28; J gene: TRBJ2-5; CDR3 protein: CASSFSGAGETQYF
V gene: TRBV3-1; J gene: TRBJ1-6; CDR3 protein: CASSQGRQPNSPLHF
V gene: TRBV5-1; J gene: TRBJ1-2; CDR3 protein: CASSLSTGGRGRGGYTF
V gene: TRBV7-9; J gene: TRBJ2-7; CDR3 protein: CASIEDRGAEQYF